The source of this TCR beta chain is a study of blood T cell repertoires in COVID-19 (dated by TCRdb to about 2020). Background on the whole study: Collaborator samples came from the United States, Italy and Spain and covered acute and convalescent phases of COVID-19. Subjects who had been exposed to COVID-19, were actively infected with it, or had recovered from it provided the deeply sampled blood TCRbeta repertoires that made up the dataset. The samples were drawn from two sources: the first 160 participants of the ongoing ImmuneRACE study, and 1,200 or so subjects contributed by 6 global collaborators. The repertoires were released in a freely available public database meant as a resource for research on the immune response to SARS-CoV-2. The material from the prospective study consisted of cDNA or gDNA derived from T cells, B-cell-depleted T cells, or PBMCs. A de-identified subject ID, COVID-19 status, age in years and sex were almost always included in the sample metadata. Where HLA class I and class II types were available, the types were taken from metadata supplied by the sample provider, not from assay-based typing.

The germline V gene encodes CDR1 GTSNPN and CDR2 SVGIG (reference sequence). The CDR3 runs 14 amino acids, cysteine and phenylalanine included. Only the CDR3 part of the read is kept: 42 bases, read in frame from the first base. Between the V and J ends, shortened by 4 bases and 3 bases respectively, the junction contains 13 bases. A word on this clone: This clone's antigen is unknown. No much larger clone is present one base from it, and per-base qualities are unavailable.

On the study overall, not on this receptor specifically: How much clinical and demographic metadata was included differed by source and by participant, and the metadata was provided uncurated.

Each collaborating institution followed its own protocols to collect whole blood in K2EDTA tubes. Collaborator samples were shipped for TCRbeta analysis as frozen whole blood, isolated PBMCs, or DNA extracted from either sample type. TCRbeta CDR3 regions were amplified from genomic DNA by means of the immunoSEQ Assay, a bias-controlled multiplex PCR. On the study's bioinformatics: Nucleated cell counts per sample were estimated from amplification of reference gene primers within the assay. Sequence reads were collapsed and filtered to measure the absolute abundance of every unique TCRbeta CDR3 rearrangement. For each sample, productive Simpson clonality was calculated by taking the square root of Simpson's diversity index across productive rearrangements. What TCRdb holds here is the immuneACCESS table cut down to in-frame rearrangements. Part of the clones is not present; checked against another copy, under half of the missing clones reflect an unresolved V gene, and the others are unexplained. Clonal size and the V and J genes are those of that table, whereas D and trimming came from the DNA. The sample table lists approximately 210,000 clones, 80% to 85% of them with a count of one. Clones ranked in the top ten supply roughly 21% of the sample.

The receptor comes from a man under 40 with active or convalescent COVID-19. The sequenced material came from peripheral blood. Recombination linked TRBV30 to TRBJ1-5; too little of a D gene remains to name it. The CDR3 protein is CAWNSKASNQPQHF. The bases are TGTGCCTGGAACAGCAAGGCCTCCAATCAGCCCCAGCATTTT. With the rest looked up from the reference TRBV30 and TRBJ1-5 genes rather than sequenced, the full variable domain is SQTIHQWPATLVQPVGSPLSLECTVEGTSNPNLYWYRQAAGRGLQLLFYSVGIGQISSEVPQNLSASRPQDRQFILSSKKLLLSDSGFYLCAWNSKASNQPQHFGDGTRLSIL.